What follows are 22 T cell receptor beta chains derived from one specimen sequenced in a study of blood T cell repertoires in COVID-19. The assay was immunoSEQ multiplex PCR, and TCRdb's table has in-frame clones only and misses some. The table lists 120,000 to 150,000 clones, approximately 88% of them singletons. Sequences were obtained from peripheral blood. The receptors derive from a woman aged 45-65 years with acute or convalescent COVID-19.

The chain carries TRBV21-1 and TRBJ2-7; the table gives TRBD2 as D, unverified against the DNA. TRBV21-1 is a recognized pseudogene. CDR3 size: 15 residues. The CDR3 sequence is CASRRERGVTYEQYF. CDR3 nucleotides: TGTGCCAGTAGGCGGGAGCGGGGGGTTACCTACGAGCAGTACTTC.

This clone was counted once. The CDR3 here is CASSGRTGRSYEQYF. In DNA form, the CDR3 reads TGTGCCAGCAGCGGGCGGACAGGGCGCTCCTACGAGCAGTACTTC. V usage is TRBV9 and J usage is TRBJ2-7; TRBD1 agrees at 8 bases. Germline loops: CDR1 SGDLS, CDR2 YYNGEE. The junction had 5 bases not matched to a gene; V was cut back by 3 bases and J by 0 bases. This CDR3 contains 15 residues.

The chain is built from TRBV6-5 and TRBJ2-3; no clear D gene. Trimming took off 7 bases at V and 4 bases at J, with 12 bases between the two ends. Looked up from germline, CDR1 is MNHEY and CDR2 is SVGAGI. The CDR3 is 13 amino acids. CDR3 region: CASTPSLSDTQYF. As DNA, the CDR3 is TGTGCCAGCACCCCGTCCTTATCAGATACGCAGTATTTT.

The chain recombines TRBV9 with TRBJ2-3, with 7 nucleotides matching TRBD2. Germline CDR1 SGDLS, CDR2 YYNGEE. J was trimmed by 5 bases and V by 0 bases; bases with no gene match: 6. CDR3 size: 15 residues. CDR3 loop: CASSVAGGPGDTQYF. The CDR3 DNA is TGTGCCAGCAGCGTAGCGGGAGGCCCGGGAGATACGCAGTATTTT.

This sequence joins TRBV7-9 and TRBJ1-1; D remains unclear. V dropped 4 bases and J dropped 5 bases, with 11 bases sitting between them. Germline assignment: CDR1 SEHNR and CDR2 FQNEAQ (reference sequence). This CDR3 has 13 amino acids. The CDR3 DNA sequence: TGTGCCAGCAGCTACCCGTCCGGGACTGAAGCTTTCTTT. It yields the protein CASSYPSGTEAFF.

The chain joins TRBV30 to TRBJ1-3; D is possibly TRBD1 (6 bases). Trimming cost V 8 bases and J 3 bases, with 11 bases left between them. Germline V CDR1 and CDR2: GTSNPN, SVGIG (reference sequence). This CDR3 region has 12 residues. DNA of the CDR3: TGTGCCGGTACCAGGGGTGGAAACACCATATATTTT. As protein: CAGTRGGNTIYF. Full variable domain (rest looked up from reference TRBV30 and TRBJ1-3): SQTIHQWPATLVQPVGSPLSLECTVEGTSNPNLYWYRQAAGRGLQLLFYSVGIGQISSEVPQNLSASRPQDRQFILSSKKLLLSDSGFYLCAGTRGGNTIYFGEGSWLTVV.

This sequence joins TRBV14 and TRBJ2-1; the D gene is possibly TRBD2 (6 bases). This CDR3 contains 14 residues. Per the germline V gene, CDR1 is SGHDN and CDR2 is FVKESK. The V and J ends lost 8 bases and 7 bases respectively, with 18 bases between them. CDR3: CASSIPGTWNEQFF. DNA for the CDR3: TGTGCCAGCTCTATTCCAGGGACTTGGAATGAGCAGTTCTTC.

The chain combines TRBV19 with TRBJ2-7; TRBD1 matches 9 bases. This CDR3 is built from 12 residues. The V and J ends lost 3 bases and 6 bases, in that order; junction bases with no gene match: 0. Germline V gene lookup returns CDR1 LNHDA and CDR2 SQIVND (reference sequence). CDR3 region: CASSMDRGEQYF. In nucleotides, the CDR3 is TGTGCCAGTAGTATGGACAGGGGCGAGCAGTACTTC.

V gene TRBV7-3 combines with J gene TRBJ1-3; D unclear. The CDR3 loop spans 15 amino acids. V lost 2 bases, J lost 4 bases, and 12 bases lay in between. Germline lookup yields CDR1 SGHTA and CDR2 FQGTGA. The CDR3 sequence is CASSLSDQQGNTIYF. The CDR3 DNA reads as TGTGCCAGCAGCTTATCGGATCAACAGGGAAACACCATATATTTT.

The genes are TRBV6-5 and TRBJ2-1, with D tentatively TRBD1 (6 bases). Trimming removed 6 bases from V and 6 bases from J, with 9 bases in between. Germline CDR1 reads MNHEY; CDR2 reads SVGAGI. The length of the CDR3 is 12 residues. CDR3 DNA: TGTGCCAGCAGATTAGGGGGCAATGAGCAGTTCTTC. Translated, it gives CASRLGGNEQFF.

This clone was counted only a few times. DNA for the CDR3: TGTGCCAGCGGACTAGCGGGGGACACCGGGGAGCTGTTTTTT. It specifies CASGLAGDTGELFF. This chain joins TRBV6-5 and TRBJ2-2, with TRBD2 matching over 13 bases. V shed 8 bases and J 3 bases; nucleotides not matched to a gene: 0. Per germline, CDR1 MNHEY and CDR2 SVGAGI. The CDR3 has 14 amino acids.

V is TRBV19 and J is TRBJ2-1, with TRBD2 as a possible D gene (5 bases). Deletions cut 4 bases from V and 6 bases from J, with 10 bases between. CDR3 length equals 13 residues. Germline values: CDR1 LNHDA, CDR2 SQIVND (reference sequence). CDR3 in DNA: TGTGCCAGTAGTACTCTCGGGGTCAATGAGCAGTTCTTC. This sequence encodes CASSTLGVNEQFF.

The chain has TRBV30 and TRBJ1-1; D may be TRBD1 (5 bases). This CDR3 has 13 amino acids. Deletions cut 2 bases from V and 1 base from J, with 8 bases between. Germline V gene sequence: CDR1 GTSNPN, CDR2 SVGIG (reference sequence). The CDR3 DNA reads as TGTGCCTGGAGTCGGGGGGAGAACACTGAAGCTTTCTTT. Translated: CAWSRGENTEAFF.

V is TRBV5-4 and J is TRBJ1-2; possible D gene TRBD1, 6 bases. Trimming shortened V by 0 bases and J by 8 bases, and 14 bases separated the two germline ends. CDR3 length: 14 residues. The germline V gene encodes CDR1 SGHNT and CDR2 YYREEE (reference sequence). The DNA of the CDR3 is TGTGCCAGCAGCTTGGAAGGGGGTCTCTACGGCTACACCTTC. Amino acids: CASSLEGGLYGYTF.

The rearrangement joins TRBV7-2 to TRBJ2-7; perhaps TRBD2 as D (5 bases). With 2 bases removed from V and 2 bases from J, the gap between germline ends came to 10 bases. CDR3 length: 14 amino acids. CDR1 and CDR2 (germline): SGHTA, FQGNSA. The CDR3 here is CASSLSGSTYEQYF. CDR3 in DNA: TGTGCCAGCAGCTTATCGGGGAGTACCTACGAGCAGTACTTC.

Comments on this clone: The same CDR3 is also encoded by other DNA sequences in this sample. Written as DNA, the CDR3 is TGTGCCAGCAGCTTAGGGTCAGGGGGATACAATGAGCAGTTCTTC. It encodes CASSLGSGGYNEQFF. V is TRBV7-3 and J is TRBJ2-1, with 7 bases that match TRBD1. V trimming: 2 bases; J trimming: 4 bases; junction bases outside the gene matches: 5. CDR3 length equals 15 residues. CDR1 and CDR2 from the germline V gene are SGHTA and FQGTGA.

The chain couples TRBV28 to TRBJ2-1, with D tentatively TRBD1 (6 bases). In germline, CDR1 is MDHEN, CDR2 SYDVKM. Trimming cost V 4 bases and J 8 bases, with 9 bases left between them. The CDR3 runs to 12 residues. CDR3 sequence reads: CASSSHRDEQFF. CDR3 nucleotide sequence: TGTGCCAGCAGTTCCCACAGGGATGAGCAGTTCTTC.

CDR3 coding DNA: TGTGCTAGTGGATTACTAGGCCACGAGCAGTACTTC. This sequence encodes CASGLLGHEQYF. V gene TRBV12-5 combines with J gene TRBJ2-7; D is perhaps TRBD2 (5 bases). Germline V lookup: CDR1 LGHNT, CDR2 FRNRAP. This CDR3 is 12 amino acids long. The ends were cut back, 6 bases at V and 5 bases at J, with 11 bases in the middle.

The chain is built from TRBV6-5 and TRBJ1-1; perhaps TRBD1 as D (5 bases). Trimming removed 5 bases at V and 0 bases at J, with 13 bases between. Per the germline V gene, CDR1 is MNHEY and CDR2 is SVGAGI. The CDR3 is 15 amino acids. The CDR3 sequence is CASSRGLRLNTEAFF. CDR3 DNA sequence: TGTGCCAGCAGTCGGGGACTTCGATTGAACACTGAAGCTTTCTTT.

This chain links TRBV18 with TRBJ2-3; 9 nucleotides line up with TRBD1. The V gene's germline CDR1 is KGHSH and CDR2 LQKENI. This CDR3 has 15 amino acids. After removal of 3 bases from V and 0 bases from J, the junction contained 1 base not matched to a gene. DNA of the CDR3: TGTGCCAGCTCACCCGGGACAGGGAGCACAGATACGCAGTATTTT. Translated, it gives CASSPGTGSTDTQYF.

J is TRBJ2-7 and V is TRBV11-2; 9 nucleotides match TRBD1. CDR3 length: 15 amino acids. Germline assignment: CDR1 SGHAT and CDR2 FQNNGV. V trimming: 3 bases; J trimming: 2 bases; junction bases outside the gene matches: 5. Here the CDR3 DNA reads TGTGCCAGCAGCTTGGGACAGGGAACCCCCTACGAGCAGTACTTC. The encoded protein is CASSLGQGTPYEQYF.

This clone turned up a few times. J is TRBJ2-7 and V is TRBV6-5, with 12 nucleotides matching TRBD2. This CDR3 region has 15 residues. The V and J ends lost 7 bases and 2 bases, in that order; junction bases with no gene match: 6. Looked up from germline, CDR1 is MNHEY and CDR2 is SVGAGI. Written as DNA, the CDR3 is TGTGCCAGCAACCCCCCTAGCGGGGGGGCCTACGAGCAGTACTTC. Translation: CASNPPSGGAYEQYF.